This T cell receptor beta chain derives from a study of OX40 agonist ivuxolimab in advanced cancers. Across the study: Partial responses were achieved by three patients, of whom one had hepatocellular carcinoma and two had cutaneous melanoma.

The CDR3 loop spans 15 amino acids. The germline gives CDR1 LNHDA, CDR2 SQIVND (reference sequence). V was shortened by 1 base and J by 1 base, with 8 bases between the two germline ends. A word on this clone: Its antigen is not known. Other nucleotide sequences from this sample produce the same CDR3.

Clones were sequenced by immunoSEQ multiplex PCR, and TCRdb holds only the in-frame ones, with some missing. The sample holds about 90,000 clones; approximately 90% are singletons and the top ten take 7.4%. Findings and caveats of the study: Dosing at 0.1 to 3.0 mg/kg was accompanied by clonal expansion of CD4+ and CD8+ blood T cells by week 6. The mean number of expanded clones was higher in CD8+ T cells than in CD4+.

The chain has TRBV19 and TRBJ1-5; unclear D gene. Sequencing used CD4+ or CD8+ T cells sorted from blood, obtained in a trial of the OX40 agonist ivuxolimab. The sequence came from an adult with an advanced solid tumor such as melanoma, head and neck, liver or kidney cancer. The CDR3 reads CASSIGAGSNQPQHF. The CDR3 DNA follows: TGTGCCAGTAGTATAGGGGCAGGCAGCAATCAGCCCCAGCATTTT.